This is a list of T cell receptor beta chains from one sample in a study of vaccination and CD4 T cells after COVID-19. MiXCR was run by TCRdb on the PCR reads, yielding one entry per CDR3 protein. This sample yields 31,000 or so distinct CDR3 sequences, of which 49% are seen a single time; 5% to 7.5% belongs to the top ten. The starting material was CD4+ T cells from blood, obtained about 7 months after SARS-CoV-2 vaccination. The source of these receptors is a human donor who had recovered from COVID-19. Both conserved end residues are part of each CDR3. Fields, in order: J gene, V gene, D gene, clone size, CDR3 protein. A D gene is named only where the DNA matches it firmly. Clone size is given for some rows only: seen once, a few or many times, or a class if the clone is expanded.

j_call: TRBJ1-3
v_call: TRBV19
d_call: TRBD1
clone_size: -
cdr3_aa: CASRLQGNGNTIYF

j_call: TRBJ2-3
v_call: TRBV11-2
d_call: -
clone_size: -
cdr3_aa: CASSPKSDTQYF

j_call: TRBJ1-1
v_call: TRBV19
d_call: -
clone_size: once
cdr3_aa: CASTPASTASNTEAFF

j_call: TRBJ2-7
v_call: TRBV7-9
d_call: -
clone_size: -
cdr3_aa: CASSFVVLGQSYEQYF

j_call: TRBJ2-3
v_call: TRBV7-2
d_call: TRBD1
clone_size: large
cdr3_aa: CASSLGTGHTDTQYF

j_call: TRBJ2-1
v_call: TRBV19
d_call: TRBD2
clone_size: -
cdr3_aa: CASSGRTSGTSNEQFF

j_call: TRBJ2-5
v_call: TRBV7-7
d_call: -
clone_size: once
cdr3_aa: CASSITGWQETQYF

j_call: TRBJ1-2
v_call: TRBV11-2
d_call: TRBD1
clone_size: -
cdr3_aa: CASSGYRDRTNYGYTF

j_call: TRBJ2-6
v_call: TRBV20-1
d_call: TRBD1
clone_size: few
cdr3_aa: CSARQGGGANVLTF

j_call: TRBJ2-4
v_call: TRBV6-2/TRBV6-3
d_call: -
clone_size: few
cdr3_aa: CASSSGTGARNIQYF

j_call: TRBJ2-1
v_call: TRBV27
d_call: -
clone_size: -
cdr3_aa: CASTNRDRGEQFF

j_call: TRBJ2-7
v_call: TRBV20-1
d_call: -
clone_size: few
cdr3_aa: CSAPDRSSYEQYF

j_call: TRBJ2-7
v_call: TRBV15
d_call: -
clone_size: -
cdr3_aa: CATSRNNLAGFGYEQYF

j_call: TRBJ2-3
v_call: TRBV24-1
d_call: TRBD2
clone_size: -
cdr3_aa: CATSGGRLAVDTQYF

j_call: TRBJ2-7
v_call: TRBV19
d_call: TRBD2
clone_size: -
cdr3_aa: CASSLAGGLSYEQYF

j_call: TRBJ2-7
v_call: TRBV7-9
d_call: -
clone_size: -
cdr3_aa: CASTLDTGSQYF

j_call: TRBJ2-7
v_call: TRBV19
d_call: TRBD2
clone_size: -
cdr3_aa: CASRGTSGSSRGYEQYF

j_call: TRBJ2-5
v_call: TRBV6-5
d_call: -
clone_size: few
cdr3_aa: CASSYSTPSKGPSYF

j_call: TRBJ1-6
v_call: TRBV6-1
d_call: -
clone_size: -
cdr3_aa: CASRPRAYSPLHF

j_call: TRBJ1-3
v_call: TRBV28
d_call: -
clone_size: -
cdr3_aa: CASGPGGAGNTIYF

j_call: TRBJ1-2
v_call: TRBV19
d_call: TRBD1
clone_size: -
cdr3_aa: CASRTGGLRGYTF

j_call: TRBJ1-5
v_call: TRBV20-1
d_call: -
clone_size: once
cdr3_aa: CSARVRNSNQPQHF

j_call: TRBJ2-7
v_call: TRBV20-1
d_call: TRBD2
clone_size: few
cdr3_aa: CSASLAGGPGSYEQYF

j_call: TRBJ2-7
v_call: TRBV6-1
d_call: -
clone_size: -
cdr3_aa: CASRKDPTGSYEQYF

j_call: TRBJ2-1
v_call: TRBV15
d_call: TRBD2
clone_size: -
cdr3_aa: CATSSSGRGEQFF

j_call: TRBJ2-5
v_call: TRBV3-1
d_call: -
clone_size: -
cdr3_aa: CASSQEPSQGTQYF

j_call: TRBJ2-7
v_call: TRBV28
d_call: -
clone_size: -
cdr3_aa: CASSSSKPGLRAYEQYF

j_call: TRBJ1-2
v_call: TRBV19
d_call: TRBD1
clone_size: few
cdr3_aa: CASSIETGTYGYTF

j_call: TRBJ1-2
v_call: TRBV6-1
d_call: TRBD1
clone_size: -
cdr3_aa: CATGGTGFGYTF

j_call: TRBJ2-2
v_call: TRBV25-1
d_call: -
clone_size: -
cdr3_aa: CASSAPTDTGELFF

j_call: TRBJ1-1
v_call: TRBV15
d_call: -
clone_size: -
cdr3_aa: CATSRGIWDTKNTEAFF

j_call: TRBJ2-5
v_call: TRBV20-1
d_call: TRBD2
clone_size: -
cdr3_aa: CSAGSGNQETQYF

j_call: TRBJ1-1
v_call: TRBV27
d_call: -
clone_size: few
cdr3_aa: CASSFTQGNTEAFF

j_call: TRBJ1-3
v_call: TRBV27
d_call: -
clone_size: -
cdr3_aa: CASRPSSGNTIYF

j_call: TRBJ2-1
v_call: TRBV24-1
d_call: TRBD2
clone_size: -
cdr3_aa: CATSDPGTSGKSSYNEQFF

j_call: TRBJ2-7
v_call: TRBV7-9
d_call: TRBD2
clone_size: -
cdr3_aa: CASSYRVAGGIYEQYF

j_call: TRBJ2-1
v_call: TRBV28
d_call: -
clone_size: -
cdr3_aa: CASSPTSFYSYNEQFF

j_call: TRBJ2-7
v_call: TRBV19
d_call: TRBD2
clone_size: -
cdr3_aa: CASSPRAGSPHEQYF

j_call: TRBJ1-5
v_call: TRBV27
d_call: -
clone_size: -
cdr3_aa: CASSFPGQPQHF

j_call: TRBJ2-5
v_call: TRBV20-1
d_call: -
clone_size: -
cdr3_aa: CSAGTQETQYF

j_call: TRBJ2-7
v_call: TRBV20-1
d_call: -
clone_size: -
cdr3_aa: CSAIRLSGPKQYF

j_call: TRBJ2-7
v_call: TRBV7-9
d_call: -
clone_size: -
cdr3_aa: CASSLLVEQYF

j_call: TRBJ2-3
v_call: TRBV20-1
d_call: -
clone_size: few
cdr3_aa: CSANSARGAVTDTQYF

j_call: TRBJ2-7
v_call: TRBV6-1
d_call: TRBD2
clone_size: -
cdr3_aa: CASSRGLAASYEQYF

j_call: TRBJ1-2
v_call: TRBV7-2
d_call: -
clone_size: few
cdr3_aa: CASSLAGYGYTF

j_call: TRBJ2-3
v_call: TRBV7-3
d_call: TRBD2
clone_size: -
cdr3_aa: CASSPQPPASGRSSTDTQYF

j_call: TRBJ1-5
v_call: TRBV20-1
d_call: -
clone_size: medium-sized
cdr3_aa: CSAREGGGEGQPQHF

j_call: TRBJ1-2
v_call: TRBV27
d_call: TRBD1
clone_size: few
cdr3_aa: CASSLVGTGGGYGYTF

j_call: TRBJ1-1
v_call: TRBV5-8
d_call: -
clone_size: -
cdr3_aa: CASSYPPGDTEAFF

j_call: TRBJ2-4
v_call: TRBV20-1
d_call: -
clone_size: -
cdr3_aa: CSASTSLAKNIQYF

j_call: TRBJ1-6
v_call: TRBV20-1
d_call: -
clone_size: -
cdr3_aa: CSARIRDGSPLHF

j_call: TRBJ2-1
v_call: TRBV20-1
d_call: -
clone_size: -
cdr3_aa: CSARAGSGNNEQFF

j_call: TRBJ2-1
v_call: TRBV7-6
d_call: -
clone_size: -
cdr3_aa: CASSLVIGTPRDEQFF

j_call: TRBJ1-2
v_call: TRBV20-1
d_call: -
clone_size: few
cdr3_aa: CSARDWPGSNYGYTF

j_call: TRBJ2-5
v_call: TRBV7-6
d_call: TRBD2
clone_size: few
cdr3_aa: CASSLETSGSIRETQYF

j_call: TRBJ1-2
v_call: TRBV15
d_call: -
clone_size: -
cdr3_aa: CATSRDPNYGYTF

j_call: TRBJ2-7
v_call: TRBV27
d_call: -
clone_size: -
cdr3_aa: CASSLTGLNSYEQYF